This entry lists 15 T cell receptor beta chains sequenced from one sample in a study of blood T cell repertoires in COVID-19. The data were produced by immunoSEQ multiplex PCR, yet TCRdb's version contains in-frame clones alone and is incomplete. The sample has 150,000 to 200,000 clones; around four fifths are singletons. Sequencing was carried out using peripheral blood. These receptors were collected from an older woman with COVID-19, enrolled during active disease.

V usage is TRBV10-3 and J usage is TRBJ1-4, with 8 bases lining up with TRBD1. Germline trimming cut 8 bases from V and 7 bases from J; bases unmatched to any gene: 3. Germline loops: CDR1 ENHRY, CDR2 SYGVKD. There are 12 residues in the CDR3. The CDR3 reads CAIGQGGEKLFF. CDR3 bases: TGTGCCATCGGACAGGGCGGTGAAAAACTGTTTTTT.

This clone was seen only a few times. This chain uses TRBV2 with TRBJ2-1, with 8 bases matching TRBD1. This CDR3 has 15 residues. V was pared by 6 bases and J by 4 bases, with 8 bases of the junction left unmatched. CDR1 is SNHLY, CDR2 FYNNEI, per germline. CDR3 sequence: CASSLTGTGYNEQFF. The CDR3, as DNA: TGTGCCAGCAGCCTAACCGGGACAGGTTACAATGAGCAGTTCTTC.

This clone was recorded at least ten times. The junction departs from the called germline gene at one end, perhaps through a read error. This CDR3 reads CASIALGGRGPLF. The CDR3 DNA reads TGTGCCAGCATAGCATTGGGGGGTAGGGGGCCTCTCTTT. The chain employs TRBV28 and TRBJ1-1; 7 bases line up with TRBD1. The CDR3 contains 13 residues. Germline assignment: CDR1 MDHEN and CDR2 SYDVKM.

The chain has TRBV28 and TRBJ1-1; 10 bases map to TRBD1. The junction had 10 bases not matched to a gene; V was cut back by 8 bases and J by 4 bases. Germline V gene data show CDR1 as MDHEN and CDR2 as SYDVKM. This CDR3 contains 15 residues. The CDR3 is CASLRTGGFVTEAFF. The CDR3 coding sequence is TGTGCCAGCCTCAGGACAGGGGGATTTGTCACTGAAGCTTTCTTT.

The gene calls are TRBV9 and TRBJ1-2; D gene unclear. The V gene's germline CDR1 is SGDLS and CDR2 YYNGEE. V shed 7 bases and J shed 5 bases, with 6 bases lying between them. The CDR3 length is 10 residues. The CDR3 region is CASRSYGYTF. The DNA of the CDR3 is TGTGCCAGCCGTTCGTATGGCTACACCTTC. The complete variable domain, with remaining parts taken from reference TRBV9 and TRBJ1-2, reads DSGVTQTPKHLITATGQRVTLRCSPRSGDLSVYWYQQSLDQGLQFLIQYYNGEERAKGNILERFSAQQFPDLHSELNLSSLELGDSALYFCASRSYGYTFGSGTRLTVV.

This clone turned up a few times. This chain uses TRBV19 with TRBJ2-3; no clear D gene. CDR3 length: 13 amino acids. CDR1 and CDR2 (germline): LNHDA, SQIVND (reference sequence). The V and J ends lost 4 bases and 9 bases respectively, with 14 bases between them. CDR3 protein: CASSTQTPGTQYF. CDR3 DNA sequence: TGTGCCAGTAGTACTCAGACGCCCGGGACGCAGTATTTT.

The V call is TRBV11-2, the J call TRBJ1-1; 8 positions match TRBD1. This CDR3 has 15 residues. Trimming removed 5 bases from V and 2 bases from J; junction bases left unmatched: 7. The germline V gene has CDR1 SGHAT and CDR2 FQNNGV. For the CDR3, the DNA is TGTGCCAGCAGCCGCAGGGGGCTAATAAACACTGAAGCTTTCTTT. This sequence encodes CASSRRGLINTEAFF.

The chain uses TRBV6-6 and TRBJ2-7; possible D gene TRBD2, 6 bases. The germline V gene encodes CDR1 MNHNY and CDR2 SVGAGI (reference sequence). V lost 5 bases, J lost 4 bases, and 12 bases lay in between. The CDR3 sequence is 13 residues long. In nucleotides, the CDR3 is TGTGCCAGCAGTCTCGGGGGTCGGTACGAGCAGTACGTC. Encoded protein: CASSLGGRYEQYV.

CDR3 amino acids: CASMRETQYF. CDR3 in DNA: TGTGCCAGCATGAGAGAGACCCAGTACTTC. The chain couples TRBV28 to TRBJ2-5; no firm D call. CDR3 length: 10 amino acids. The germline V gene encodes CDR1 MDHEN and CDR2 SYDVKM. V lost 7 bases, J lost 4 bases, and 4 bases lay in between.

CDR3 in amino acids: CASSVGTGVSYEQYF. The CDR3 DNA is TGTGCCAGCAGCGTAGGGACAGGGGTGTCCTACGAGCAGTACTTC. The chain is built from TRBV9 and TRBJ2-7, with 9 bases matching TRBD1. Germline V gene lookup returns CDR1 SGDLS and CDR2 YYNGEE. V was pared by 0 bases and J by 1 base, with 2 bases of the junction left unmatched. The CDR3 extends over 15 amino acids.

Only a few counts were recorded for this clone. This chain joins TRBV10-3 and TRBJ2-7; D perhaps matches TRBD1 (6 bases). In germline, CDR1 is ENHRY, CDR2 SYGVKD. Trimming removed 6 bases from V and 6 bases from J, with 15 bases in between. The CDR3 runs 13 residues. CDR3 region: CAISFGQSAEQYV. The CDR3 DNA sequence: TGTGCCATCAGCTTCGGACAGTCCGCCGAGCAGTACGTC.

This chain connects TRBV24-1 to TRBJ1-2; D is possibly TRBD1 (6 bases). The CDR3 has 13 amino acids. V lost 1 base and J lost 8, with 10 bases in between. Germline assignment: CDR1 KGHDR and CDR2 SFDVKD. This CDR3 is CATSDFGGAGYTF. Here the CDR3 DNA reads TGTGCCACCAGTGATTTCGGGGGGGCCGGCTACACCTTC.

CDR3 sequence: CASTQAGEGSYEQFF. CDR3 DNA sequence: TGTGCCAGCACCCAAGCGGGAGAAGGATCATATGAGCAGTTCTTC. This sequence joins TRBV6-5 and TRBJ2-1; TRBD2 matches at 8 bases. Germline CDR1 MNHEY, CDR2 SVGAGI. The V gene end was trimmed by 7 bases and the J gene end by 8 bases; junction bases not matched to a gene: 13. This CDR3 has 15 residues.

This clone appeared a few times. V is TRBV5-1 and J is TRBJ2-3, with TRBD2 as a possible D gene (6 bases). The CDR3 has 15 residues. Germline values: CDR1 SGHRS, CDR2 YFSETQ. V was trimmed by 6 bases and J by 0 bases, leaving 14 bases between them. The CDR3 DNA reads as TGCGCCAGCACCCTTTTTAGCGGCAGCACAGATACGCAGTATTTT. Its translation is CASTLFSGSTDTQYF. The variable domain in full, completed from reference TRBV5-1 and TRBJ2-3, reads KAGVTQTPRYLIKTRGQQVTLSCSPISGHRSVSWYQQTPGQGLQFLFEYFSETQRNKGNFPGRFSGRQFSNSRSEMNVSTLELGDSALYLCASTLFSGSTDTQYFGPGTRLTVL.

The chain's CDR3 is CASSSNYEQYF. The DNA for the CDR3 is TGCGCCAGCAGCTCCAATTACGAGCAGTACTTC. The V gene is TRBV5-1, the J gene TRBJ2-7; D not certain. This CDR3 has 11 residues. Germline values: CDR1 SGHRS, CDR2 YFSETQ. V lost 3 bases, J lost 4 bases, and 5 bases lay in between.